This T cell receptor (beta chain) was sequenced in a study of T-cell memory formation after mild COVID-19. From the 5' RACE reads, TCRdb called clonotypes with MiXCR, one entry per CDR3 protein. There are 65,000 to 100,000 distinct CDR3 sequences in the sample; 9.5% to 15% occur only once, and less than 45% lies in the top ten. Germline V gives CDR1 LGHDT, CDR2 YNNKEL (reference sequence). The CDR3 has 16 residues. Germline trimming cut 4 bases from V and 3 bases from J; bases unmatched to any gene: 8. The receptor was isolated from a man aged 18 to 30 who had mild COVID-19 (a few samples of this study predate the infection). Cell type and time point are not known. Sequenced: PBMCs or a T cell subset sorted from them (not recorded which). The chain has TRBV3-1 and TRBJ2-1, with 8 bases aligning to TRBD2. The CDR3 DNA follows: TGTGCCAGCAGCCGAACTACTAGCGGACACTACAATGAGCAGTTCTTC. Its protein product is CASSRTTSGHYNEQFF.